The 4 T cell receptor beta chains below come from one sample, sequenced in a study of shared clonotypes between healthy human individuals. Assay: immunoSEQ multiplex PCR; the TCRdb copy retains only in-frame clones and omits some. The sample includes 2 million to 2.5 million clones, 85% to 95% of them seen just once. The sequencing input was naive CD4+ T cells from PBMCs. Subset given: CD45RA+ positively selected. The receptor source for this set is a man between 18 and 29 years old in good health. Some clones in this sample may be carry-over from other donors' samples.

The V call is TRBV9, the J call TRBJ2-7; 11 bases are shared with TRBD1. The CDR3 totals 14 residues. The J segment lost 6 bases and the V segment lost 4 bases, leaving 6 bases of the junction unmatched. CDR1 is SGDLS, CDR2 YYNGEE, per germline. In DNA, the CDR3 is TGTGCCAGCAGCACCTCGGACAGGGGGCTCGAGCAGTACTTC. Amino acid sequence: CASSTSDRGLEQYF.

The chain uses TRBV18 and TRBJ2-1, with TRBD2 matching 12 bases. The CDR3 is 16 residues long. Trimming at V came to 3 bases and at J to 7 bases, leaving 7 bases not matched to a gene. Germline lookup yields CDR1 KGHSH and CDR2 LQKENI. The DNA for the CDR3 is TGTGCCAGCTCACCTCGACTAGCGGGAGAGGAGAATGAGCAGTTCTTC. Translating it yields CASSPRLAGEENEQFF.

The chain uses TRBV6-6 and TRBJ2-7; possibly TRBD1 or TRBD2 for D (5 bases each). The V gene lost 2 bases and the J gene lost 2 bases, with 7 bases spanning the gap. This CDR3 contains 13 residues. The germline gives CDR1 MNHNY, CDR2 SVGAGI (reference sequence). CDR3 DNA: TGTGCCAGCAGTTACCAGGGACCCTACGAGCAGTACTTC. It specifies CASSYQGPYEQYF.

Notes on this clone: In the same sample, other DNA sequences code for this CDR3. The V and J genes are TRBV7-2 and TRBJ2-7; no definite D call. Trimming cost V 1 base and J 1 base, with 5 bases left between them. The CDR3 has 13 amino acids. CDR1 and CDR2 from the germline V gene are SGHTA and FQGNSA. This CDR3 reads CASSLGISYEQYF. CDR3 nucleotide sequence: TGTGCCAGCAGCTTAGGAATTTCCTACGAGCAGTACTTC.